The T cell receptor (beta chain) described here comes from a study of T-cell reconstitution after alpha-beta-depleted transplantation in children. Per the germline V gene, CDR1 is LGHNA and CDR2 is YSLEER. The CDR3 runs to 13 residues. V was cut by 7 bases and J by 1 base, with 10 bases left in between. Preparation of the TCRbeta library involved a method that used unique molecular identifiers. TCRdb analysed the PCR reads with MiXCR anew, one entry per CDR3 protein. The sample lists around 45,000 distinct CDR3 sequences; about 47% were seen once. This clonotype was seen many times. Antigen unknown. Study results and limitations: Some patients' high day-60 TCRbeta diversity was traced to surviving recipient T cells and thymic progenitors. Expanded clones from the graft, numbering several hundred, reportedly supplied alpha-beta T cells about two months after transplant.

The sample consisted of peripheral blood, taken before TCRalphabeta/CD19-depleted stem cell transplant. The TCR originated in a boy under two years old with SCID, due to receive a stem cell transplant. The chain carries TRBV4-3 and TRBJ1-1, with D possibly matching TRBD1 (5 bases). The CDR3 DNA is TGCGCCAGCAAAGGACAAACGAACACTGAAGCTTTCTTT. This gives the protein CASKGQTNTEAFF.